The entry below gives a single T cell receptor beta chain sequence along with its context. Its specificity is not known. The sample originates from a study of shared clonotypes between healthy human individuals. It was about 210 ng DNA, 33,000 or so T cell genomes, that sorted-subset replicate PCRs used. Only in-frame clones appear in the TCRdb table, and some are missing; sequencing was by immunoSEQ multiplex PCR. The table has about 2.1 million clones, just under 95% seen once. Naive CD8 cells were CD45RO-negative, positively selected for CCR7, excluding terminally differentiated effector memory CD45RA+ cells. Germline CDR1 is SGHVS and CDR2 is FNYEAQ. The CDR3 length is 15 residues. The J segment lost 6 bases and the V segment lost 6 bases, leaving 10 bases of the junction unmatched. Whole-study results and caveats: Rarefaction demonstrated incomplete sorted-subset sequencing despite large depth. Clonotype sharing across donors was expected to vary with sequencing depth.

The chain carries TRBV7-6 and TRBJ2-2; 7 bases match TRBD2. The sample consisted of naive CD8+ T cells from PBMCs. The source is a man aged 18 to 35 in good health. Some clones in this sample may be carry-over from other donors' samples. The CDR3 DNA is TGTGCCAGCAGTATGAGGCGGGAGATACCCGGGGAGCTGTTTTTT. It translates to CASSMRREIPGELFF.